This T cell receptor (beta chain) was captured in a study of shared clonotypes between healthy human individuals. Study-wide points: Memory subsets generally showed smaller estimated richness than naive subsets did. Clonotypes not shared had lower generation probabilities than those common to all four donors.

Profiled with immunoSEQ multiplex PCR; TCRdb holds only in-frame clones, not every one. Of 950,000 to 1,200,000 clones listed, roughly 77% are singletons. The V gene's germline CDR1 is SGHAT and CDR2 FQNNGV. The CDR3 is made up of 13 amino acids. Trimming stripped 6 bases from V and 9 bases from J, with 15 bases between. Researchers partitioned CD4+ cells into CD45RA+ naive and CD45RA-negative memory subsets. With regard to this clone: The antigen remains undetermined.

This sequence originates from a man younger than 30 in good health. Some clones in this sample may be carry-over from other donors' samples. The chain employs TRBV11-2 and TRBJ2-1; D remains ambiguous. The sample consisted of memory CD4+ T cells from PBMCs. Indicated subset: CD45RA-negative fraction. In DNA, the CDR3 is TGTGCCAGCAGGTCCACTATTTCCTTTGAGCAGTTCTTC. The encoded protein is CASRSTISFEQFF.